Presented here are 20 T cell receptor beta chains from one specimen sequenced in a study of CD8 T cells in Susac syndrome (dated by TCRdb to about 2019). The library came from the immunoSEQ multiplex PCR assay. RNA was extracted using the RNeasy kit, and roughly 0.5 to 1 ug of the RNA was reverse transcribed with random hexamers. Using fastp at Q25 and MiXCR, TCRdb reprocessed the public reads and kept productive beta chains. Rows are unified per CDR3 protein, each entry keeping the most common DNA and genes. The sample includes 150,000 to 200,000 distinct CDR3 sequences, with about 91% observed a single time. The biggest ten clones account for approximately 0.086% of the sample. The sequencing sample was made of CD4+ T cells from PBMCs. Receptor source: a human donor with Susac syndrome.

This clonotype was counted only a few times. V gene TRBV7-2 combines with J gene TRBJ2-6, with D hard to call. This CDR3 comprises 16 residues. Germline-derived CDR1 and CDR2 are SGHTA and FQGNSA. Trimming took 0 bases from V and 0 from J, leaving 6 bases between them. The CDR3 loop reads CASSLAGFSGANVLTF. The DNA for the CDR3 is TGTGCCAGCAGCTTAGCGGGCTTCTCTGGGGCCAACGTCCTGACTTTC.

The gene calls are TRBV20-1 and TRBJ1-2, with D tentatively TRBD1 (5 bases). The germline gives CDR1 DFQATT, CDR2 SNEGSKA (reference sequence). V was clipped by 0 bases and J by 7 bases, with 15 bases between them. The CDR3 spans 14 residues. CDR3 sequence reads: CSARDRRGMAGYTF. In DNA form, the CDR3 reads TGCAGTGCTAGAGATCGTCGGGGGATGGCTGGCTACACCTTC.

The count of this clonotype is one. The gene calls are TRBV28 and TRBJ1-2; no reliable D call. The germline V gene encodes CDR1 MDHEN and CDR2 SYDVKM. Deletions cut 2 bases from V and 0 bases from J, with 7 bases between. The CDR3 has 14 residues. The CDR3 sequence: CASSLGQTNYGYTF. The DNA for the CDR3 is TGTGCCAGCAGTTTAGGGCAGACTAACTATGGCTACACCTTC.

CDR3 sequence: CASKGNYGYTF. The CDR3 DNA follows: TGTGCCAGCAAAGGGAACTATGGCTACACCTTC. The gene calls are TRBV2 and TRBJ1-2; no definite D call. Trimming took off 7 bases at V and 2 bases at J, with 5 bases between the two ends. Germline CDR1 SNHLY, CDR2 FYNNEI. The CDR3 is 11 amino acids.

This sequence joins TRBV3-1 and TRBJ2-7; TRBD1 aligns across 11 bases. V dropped 3 bases and J dropped 7; count of bases not matched to a gene: 8. Germline V gene sequence: CDR1 LGHDT, CDR2 YNNKEL (reference sequence). CDR3 size: 15 residues. CDR3 in amino acids: CASSHAPGQGAEQYF. The CDR3 coding sequence is TGTGCCAGCAGCCATGCTCCAGGACAGGGGGCGGAGCAGTACTTC.

The V call is TRBV3-1, the J call TRBJ2-7; TRBD1 is a possible D gene (6 bases). V was shortened by 1 base and J by 6 bases, with 7 bases between the two germline ends. CDR3 length: 12 amino acids. CDR1 LGHDT and CDR2 YNNKEL come from the germline V gene (reference sequence). Here the CDR3 DNA reads TGTGCCAGCAGCCAAGCAGGGGCCGAGCAGTACTTC. Translated: CASSQAGAEQYF.

The chain employs TRBV11-3 and TRBJ1-1, with D uncertain. Trimming shortened V by 2 bases and J by 1 base, and 8 bases separated the two germline ends. CDR3 length: 14 residues. Germline V gene sequence: CDR1 SGHNT, CDR2 YENEEA. The CDR3 sequence is CASSLRVRNTEAFF. CDR3 nucleotides: TGTGCCAGCAGCTTAAGGGTTAGGAACACTGAAGCTTTCTTT.

CDR3 loop: CTSSQPGQISDYEQYF. The DNA for the CDR3 is TGCACCAGCAGCCAACCGGGTCAGATCTCAGACTACGAGCAGTACTTC. The chain joins TRBV1 to TRBJ2-7; the tabulated D call, TRBD1, remains unverified against the DNA. TRBV1 is a known pseudogene. This CDR3 is 16 amino acids long.

V usage is TRBV9 and J usage is TRBJ1-1; D remains unclear. The V end lost 4 bases, the J end lost 2 bases, and 18 bases lay between the germline ends. The CDR3 is made up of 16 amino acids. The V gene's germline CDR1 is SGDLS and CDR2 YYNGEE. CDR3 coding DNA: TGTGCCAGCAGCCCTCAAGGCTCGGTAGCAAACACTGAAGCTTTCTTT. This sequence encodes CASSPQGSVANTEAFF.

This clonotype was detected only once. The chain couples TRBV7-3 to TRBJ2-1, with 9 bases aligning to TRBD1. Germline V lookup: CDR1 SGHTA, CDR2 FQGTGA. The CDR3 consists of 16 residues. Trimming took 5 bases from V and 5 from J; bases not matched to a gene: 10. The CDR3 DNA sequence: TGTGCCAGCAGCCTCCGACAGGGGGACGGCAACAATGAGCAGTTCTTC. Protein: CASSLRQGDGNNEQFF.

The chain couples TRBV7-6 to TRBJ2-7; unclear D gene. The germline V gene has CDR1 SGHVS and CDR2 FNYEAQ. The CDR3 loop spans 14 amino acids. With 5 bases removed from V and 3 bases from J, the gap between germline ends came to 14 bases. The CDR3 DNA follows: TGTGCCAGCAGCACGCACCAACTCAACTACGAGCAGTACTTC. It yields the protein CASSTHQLNYEQYF.

J is TRBJ2-7 and V is TRBV20-1; 8 nucleotides agree with TRBD2. This CDR3 has 14 amino acids. Germline assignment: CDR1 DFQATT and CDR2 SNEGSKA (reference sequence). Trimming removed 3 bases from V and 6 bases from J; junction bases left unmatched: 10. CDR3 DNA sequence: TGCAGTGCTAGGGCGACTCCCGGGGGGGGCGAGCAGTACTTC. This sequence encodes CSARATPGGGEQYF.

The chain employs TRBV4-2 and TRBJ1-5; no clear D. This CDR3 comprises 14 residues. V dropped 0 bases and J dropped 9 bases, with 12 bases sitting between them. Looked up from germline, CDR1 is LGHNA and CDR2 is YNFKEQ. The CDR3 region has the DNA TGTGCCAGCAGCCAAGATCTGGGGAGGTGGCCCCAGCATTTT. Protein product: CASSQDLGRWPQHF.

The chain uses TRBV4-1 and TRBJ1-1, with 7 bases that match TRBD1. This CDR3 comprises 16 residues. V was clipped by 4 bases and J by 0 bases; unmatched bases: 8. Per the germline V gene, CDR1 is MGHRA and CDR2 is YSYEKL. The CDR3 spells CASSRGQLRMNTEAFF. The CDR3 DNA reads TGCGCCAGCAGCCGGGGACAGTTAAGAATGAACACTGAAGCTTTCTTT.

The gene calls are TRBV20-1 and TRBJ2-1, with D perhaps TRBD1 (6 bases). The V gene lost 1 base and the J gene lost 3 bases, with 10 bases spanning the gap. The CDR3 consists of 14 residues. The germline CDR1 and CDR2 sequences are DFQATT and SNEGSKA (reference sequence). CDR3 region: CSARAWTDYNEQFF. CDR3 bases: TGCAGTGCTAGAGCATGGACAGACTACAATGAGCAGTTCTTC.

The chain links TRBV6-5 to TRBJ2-7; tentatively, D is TRBD2 (6 bases). Germline CDR1 MNHEY, CDR2 SVGAGI. The CDR3 extends over 14 amino acids. V was pared by 0 bases and J by 3 bases, with 9 bases between. DNA of the CDR3: TGTGCCAGCAGTTACTCTAGCGGTATCTACGAGCAGTACTTC. Translating gives CASSYSSGIYEQYF.

CDR3 protein: CASSWSDRGRGAFF. In nucleotides, the CDR3 is TGTGCCAGCAGCTGGTCGGACAGGGGGCGCGGAGCTTTCTTT. J is TRBJ1-1 and V is TRBV11-2, with 11 nucleotides matching TRBD1. Germline CDR1 reads SGHAT; CDR2 reads FQNNGV. The CDR3 extends over 14 amino acids. Trimming cost V 4 bases and J 10 bases; bases outside gene matches: 8.

This chain uses TRBV9 with TRBJ2-7; 7 bases are shared with TRBD2. The CDR3 length is 16 residues. The germline gives CDR1 SGDLS, CDR2 YYNGEE. Trimming removed 0 bases from V and 5 bases from J; junction bases left unmatched: 11. CDR3 DNA sequence: TGTGCCAGCAGCGTAGCGAGCGGGAAGGGTTGGGACGAGCAGTACTTC. It yields the protein CASSVASGKGWDEQYF.

The gene calls are TRBV6-5 and TRBJ1-5, with a possible D match to TRBD1 (6 bases). V was pared by 6 bases and J by 9 bases, with 15 bases between. Germline V gives CDR1 MNHEY, CDR2 SVGAGI. The CDR3 runs 13 residues. The CDR3 spells CASSNRAQGPQHF. For the CDR3, the DNA is TGTGCCAGCAGCAACAGGGCCCAAGGGCCCCAGCATTTT.

The chain has TRBV5-1 and TRBJ1-2; TRBD1 matches 11 bases. The CDR3 covers 15 residues. J gave up 6 bases and V 1 base, and 5 bases lay outside the gene matches. From germline, CDR1 is SGHRS and CDR2 YFSETQ. In DNA, the CDR3 is TGCGCCAGCAGCTTGCTTCGGACAGGGGGCGATGGCTACACCTTC. This gives the protein CASSLLRTGGDGYTF.